Sequencing of this TCR beta chain was carried out in a study of blood T cell repertoires in COVID-19 (dated by TCRdb to between 2020 and 2021). General notes on the study: Samples from collaborators originated in the United States, Italy and Spain and spanned both the acute and convalescent phases of COVID-19. Sample metadata almost always included a de-identified subject ID, COVID-19 status, age in years and sex. The samples were drawn from two sources: the first 160 participants of the ongoing ImmuneRACE study, and 1,200 or so subjects contributed by 6 global collaborators. The repertoires were released in a freely available public database intended as a resource for research on the immune response to SARS-CoV-2. HLA class I and class II types, where available, came from metadata supplied by the sample provider rather than from assay-based typing. Subjects who had been exposed to COVID-19, were actively infected with it, or had recovered from it provided the deeply sampled blood TCRbeta repertoires that made up the dataset. The material from the prospective study consisted of cDNA or gDNA derived from T cells, B-cell-depleted T cells, or PBMCs.

Sequences MDHEN (CDR1) and SYDVKM (CDR2) are obtained from the germline V gene. The CDR3 goes from the cysteine to the phenylalanine over 15 residues. The CDR3 DNA has 45 bases and is translated from base 1. V loses 0 bases, J loses 6 bases, and the germline ends lie 9 bases apart. TCRbeta CDR3 regions were amplified from genomic DNA by means of the immunoSEQ Assay, a bias-controlled multiplex PCR. In the source study's methods: The number of nucleated cells in each sample was estimated from the amplification of reference gene primers within the assay. To quantify the absolute abundance of each unique TCRbeta CDR3 rearrangement, sequence reads were collapsed and filtered. Productive Simpson clonality was computed per sample as the square root of Simpson's diversity index over productive rearrangements. TCRdb holds this immuneACCESS table with in-frame rearrangements only. Some clones are missing; in checked studies, unresolved V genes explain under half, and the rest has no known cause. Clonal size and the V and J genes are those of that table, whereas D and trimming came from the DNA. Within this sample are roughly 200,000 clones, with 80% to 90% of them counted one time only. The top ten clonotypes cover 3% to 4% of the sample.

To note about this clone: This receptor's antigen is unknown. The input lacks base qualities; no much larger clone sits a single base away.

Overall study outcomes, separate from this receptor: The amount of clinical and demographic metadata varied by source and participant and was provided uncurated.

Participants in the prospective study were enrolled through a virtual design, were aged 18 to 89 years, and lived in 24 United States geographic areas. In the prospective study, cohorts were assigned on the basis of participant-reported clinical history obtained from a screening survey and a study questionnaire. In the prospective study, mobile phlebotomists collected whole blood, serum and a nasopharyngeal or oropharyngeal swab from each participant. Participants in the prospective study had the option to provide additional blood draws and questionnaires over a 2-month period. Blood samples from the prospective study were shipped frozen or at room temperature prior to DNA extraction.

The sample taken for sequencing was PBMCs or T cells enriched from blood (not recorded which). The sequence derives from a woman between 35 and 50 years old with acute COVID-19. The chain is made from TRBV28 and TRBJ1-6; a confident D gene designation cannot be given. The CDR3 region reads CASSLWTSLNSPLHF. Here is the DNA: TGTGCCAGCAGTTTATGGACTAGCCTTAATTCACCCCTCCACTTT.